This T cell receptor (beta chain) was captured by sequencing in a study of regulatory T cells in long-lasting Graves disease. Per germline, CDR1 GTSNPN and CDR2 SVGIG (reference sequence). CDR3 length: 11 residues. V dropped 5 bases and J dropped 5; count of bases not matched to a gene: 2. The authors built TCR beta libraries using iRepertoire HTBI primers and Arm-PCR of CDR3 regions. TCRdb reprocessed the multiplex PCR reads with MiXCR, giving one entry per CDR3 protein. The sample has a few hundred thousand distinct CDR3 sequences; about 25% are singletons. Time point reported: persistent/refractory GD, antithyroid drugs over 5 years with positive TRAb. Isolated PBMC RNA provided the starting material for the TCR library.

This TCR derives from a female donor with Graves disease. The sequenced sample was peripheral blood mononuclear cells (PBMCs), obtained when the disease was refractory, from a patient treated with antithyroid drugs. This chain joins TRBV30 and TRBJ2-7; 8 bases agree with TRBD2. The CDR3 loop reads CAWGLAHEQYF. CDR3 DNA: TGTGCCTGGGGACTAGCCCACGAGCAGTACTTC.